This is a list of T cell receptor beta chains from one sample in a study of beta chain features in type 1 diabetes. Clones were read by immunoSEQ multiplex PCR, and TCRdb kept only the in-frame ones, dropping some. Of around 320,000 clones in the sample, 12% to 15% were seen once. Sequencing input: central memory CD4+ T cells from blood. Receptors were obtained from a young man in good health. The CDR3 runs from the conserved cysteine through the conserved F or W. D genes are given only for firm matches. Clone size is stated in some rows and not others, as once, few, many or a class when expanded.

j_gene,d_gene,len,abundance,v_gene,CDR3nt,CDR3aa
TRBJ1-1,.,11,.,TRBV6-5,TGTGCCAGCGACAAGGGGTTCGGAGCTTTCTTT,CASDKGFGAFF
TRBJ2-3,.,14,few,TRBV29-1,TGCAGCGTTGAGGCTGAAGAGACCACAGATACGCAGTATTTT,CSVEAEETTDTQYF
TRBJ1-2,.,13,.,TRBV7-8,TGTGCCAGCAGCTTAATGGGGAAATTTGGCTACACCTTC,CASSLMGKFGYTF
TRBJ2-3,.,15,few,TRBV4-1,TGCGCCAGCAGCCAAGCCAACTATAACACAGATACGCAGTATTTT,CASSQANYNTDTQYF
TRBJ2-7,.,16,few,TRBV4-3,TGCGCCAGCAGCCAAGAGTTCAACGGTTTTAGCTACGAGCAGTACTTC,CASSQEFNGFSYEQYF
TRBJ1-4,.,15,.,TRBV27,TGTGCCAGCAGTTTAAAGCCCGCAACTAATGAAAAACTGTTTTTT,CASSLKPATNEKLFF
TRBJ2-5,.,13,.,TRBV7-8,TGTGCCAGCAGCTTAGGACGGGTGGAGACCCAGTACTTC,CASSLGRVETQYF
TRBJ1-1,.,13,many,TRBV2,TGTGCCAGCAGTCTGCTAGAGAACACTGAAGCTTTCTTT,CASSLLENTEAFF
TRBJ1-6,.,15,.,TRBV4-3,TGCGCCAGCAGCCAAGGGGAGGTGGATAATTCACCCCTCCACTTT,CASSQGEVDNSPLHF
TRBJ2-3,TRBD2,16,.,TRBV4-1,TGCGCCAGCAGCCAAAGCCGCGCGGGAGGCGCAGATACGCAGTATTTT,CASSQSRAGGADTQYF
TRBJ1-2,.,12,.,TRBV7-2,TGTGCCAGCAGCTTAGGGCAGTTTGGCTACACCTTC,CASSLGQFGYTF
TRBJ1-2,.,15,.,TRBV7-2,TGTGCCAGCAGCCCTCGTTCGACCTGGGGGTATGGCTACACCTTC,CASSPRSTWGYGYTF
TRBJ2-3,TRBD2,14,few,TRBV7-9,TGTGCCAGCACGCTAGCGGGGGGAAAAGATACGCAGTATTTT,CASTLAGGKDTQYF
TRBJ2-1,.,15,few,TRBV11-2,TGTGCCAGCAGCATCGGGGCCAACAAAAACAATGAGCAGTTCTTC,CASSIGANKNNEQFF
TRBJ1-4,.,17,.,TRBV29-1,TGCAGCGTTCTCGTGTTCTCGGGTCAAGACCGGGGTGAAAAACTGTTTTTT,CSVLVFSGQDRGEKLFF
TRBJ2-5,.,15,.,TRBV28,TGTGCCAGCAGTTTGGGCTTAGCGCTACAAGAGACCCAGTACTTC,CASSLGLALQETQYF
TRBJ2-5,TRBD2,15,few,TRBV30,TGTGCCTGGAGTGTTACTAGCGGGTCTTCAGAGACCCAGTACTTC,CAWSVTSGSSETQYF
TRBJ2-5,.,14,.,TRBV11-3,TGTGCCAGCAGCCCCGAGGGGGTACAAGAGACCCAGTACTTC,CASSPEGVQETQYF
TRBJ2-5,.,13,few,TRBV28,TGTGCCAGCAGCCCGGGACGAACGGAGACCCAGTACTTC,CASSPGRTETQYF
TRBJ1-5,TRBD1,15,.,TRBV11-2,TGTGCCAGCAGCTCCAGAACAGGGTGGGGACAGCCCCAGCACTTT,CASSSRTGWGQPQHF
TRBJ2-5,.,13,once,TRBV30,TGTGCCTGGAGTGTTGGGGGTGGGGAGACCCAGTACTTC,CAWSVGGGETQYF
TRBJ1-2,.,10,few,TRBV5-6,TGTGCCAGCAGCTTAGGTGGCTACACCTTC,CASSLGGYTF
TRBJ2-3,TRBD1,14,few,TRBV7-9,TGTGCCAGCAGCTCGGACAGGGGCACAGATACGCAGTATTTT,CASSSDRGTDTQYF
TRBJ1-1,TRBD1,13,few,TRBV18,TGTGCCAGCTCACCACAACAGGGGGCTGAAGCTTTCTTT,CASSPQQGAEAFF
TRBJ1-4,.,12,few,TRBV6-1,TGTGCCAGCCAGGGATCCAATGAAAAACTGTTTTTT,CASQGSNEKLFF
TRBJ2-3,.,13,few,TRBV27,TGTGCCAGCAGTCCTAGGGTCACAGATACGCAGTATTTT,CASSPRVTDTQYF
TRBJ2-1,TRBD2,15,.,TRBV19,TGTGCCAGTAGAGGAGACGCGGGAGCATCCAATGAGCAGTTCTTC,CASRGDAGASNEQFF
TRBJ2-1,.,14,few,TRBV14,TGTGCCAGCAGCCAATTTAACACCTACAATGAGCAGTTCTTC,CASSQFNTYNEQFF
TRBJ2-1,.,13,few,TRBV7-3,TGTGCCAGCAGCTTAAACCCAGGAAGCCTAGCTTTCTTC,CASSLNPGSLAFF
TRBJ1-1,.,13,few,TRBV6-5,TGTGCCAGCAGCCCAACAGGGAACACTGAAGCTTTCTTT,CASSPTGNTEAFF
TRBJ2-1,TRBD2,13,few,TRBV30,TGTGCCTGGGCGGGACTAGCAGGAAATGAGCAGTTCTTC,CAWAGLAGNEQFF
TRBJ1-2,TRBD1,15,few,TRBV27,TGTGCCAGCAGTGTTAACAGGGGGCTGACCTATGGCTACACCTTC,CASSVNRGLTYGYTF
TRBJ2-7,TRBD1,16,few,TRBV7-7,TGTGCCAGCAGCCGAGCCGGGACAGGGGCTTCCTACGAGCAGTACTTC,CASSRAGTGASYEQYF
TRBJ1-1,TRBD1,16,few,TRBV4-3,TGCGCCAGCAGCCAAGATTGGACAGGCACGGGCACTGAAGCTTTCTTT,CASSQDWTGTGTEAFF
TRBJ1-1,.,15,few,TRBV4-2,TGTGCCAGCAGCTCCCAGGACAGATTGAACACTGAAGCTTTCTTT,CASSSQDRLNTEAFF
TRBJ2-2,TRBD2,15,.,TRBV18,TGTGCCAGCTCACTGAGGACTAGAAACACCGGGGAGCTGTTTTTT,CASSLRTRNTGELFF
TRBJ1-1,.,15,once,TRBV27,TGTGCCAGCAGTCCCTCTCGGGGGTGGGCCACTGAAGCTTTCTTT,CASSPSRGWATEAFF
TRBJ1-1,.,14,.,TRBV19,TGTGCCAGCAGCCTCCAGGCCTGGGGCACTGAAGCTTTCTTT,CASSLQAWGTEAFF
TRBJ1-2,.,13,.,TRBV15,TGTGCCACCAGCAGAGATTCAGTGAATGGCTACACCTTC,CATSRDSVNGYTF